The T cell receptor beta chain described here comes from a study of cytomegalovirus exposure and HLA in healthy donors. On the study more broadly: Approximately 81% of 398 genotyped donors fell in the Caucasian-associated ancestry cluster. Whole-study results and caveats: Highly shared sequence variants in one cluster were likely a sequencing artifact.

Primers: 60 Vbeta forward and 13 Jbeta reverse. The assay was immunoSEQ multiplex PCR, and TCRdb's table has in-frame clones only and misses some. The repertoire consists of roughly 150,000 clones, with approximately 85% occurring once and the leading ten covering roughly 2.3%. This cohort consisted of healthy bone marrow donors. Each donor was nominally healthy when sampled (though unrecorded immune exposures were likely). Remarks on this clone: Its target is not known.

Unmatched junction bases numbered 9, after V lost 2 bases and J lost 5 bases. The CDR3 runs to 17 residues. The germline V gene encodes CDR1 MNHEY and CDR2 SMNVEV (reference sequence). This TCR was recovered from a woman younger than 35 in good health and CMV-seronegative. This rearrangement joins TRBV27 to TRBJ2-2; 9 nucleotides align to TRBD2. The sample comprised PBMCs. The chain's CDR3 is CASSLVRREGVTGELFF. CDR3 nucleotides: TGTGCCAGCAGTTTAGTAAGGCGGGAGGGCGTGACCGGGGAGCTGTTTTTT.